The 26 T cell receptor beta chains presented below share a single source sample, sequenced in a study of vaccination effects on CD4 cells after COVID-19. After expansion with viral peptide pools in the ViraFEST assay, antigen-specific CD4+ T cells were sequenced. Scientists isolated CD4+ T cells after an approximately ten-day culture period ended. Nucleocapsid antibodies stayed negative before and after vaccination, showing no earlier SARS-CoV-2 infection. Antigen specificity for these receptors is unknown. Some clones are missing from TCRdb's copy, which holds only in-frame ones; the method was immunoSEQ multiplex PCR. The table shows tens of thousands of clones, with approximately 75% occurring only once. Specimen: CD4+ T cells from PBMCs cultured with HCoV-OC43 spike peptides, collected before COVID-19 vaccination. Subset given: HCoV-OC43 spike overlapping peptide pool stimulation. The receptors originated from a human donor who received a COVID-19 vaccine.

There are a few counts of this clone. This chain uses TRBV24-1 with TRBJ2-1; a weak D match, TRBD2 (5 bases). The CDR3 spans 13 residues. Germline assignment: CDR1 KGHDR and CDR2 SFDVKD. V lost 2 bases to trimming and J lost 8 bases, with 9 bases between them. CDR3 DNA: TGTGCCACCAGTGATTCACCCGGGGATGAGCAGTTCTTC. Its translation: CATSDSPGDEQFF.

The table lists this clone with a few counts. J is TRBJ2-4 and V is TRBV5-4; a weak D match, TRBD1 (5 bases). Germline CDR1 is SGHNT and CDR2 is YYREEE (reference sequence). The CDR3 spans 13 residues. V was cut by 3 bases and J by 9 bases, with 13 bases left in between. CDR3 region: CASSSLGLAIQYF. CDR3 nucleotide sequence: TGTGCCAGCAGCTCATTGGGGCTGGCCATTCAGTACTTC.

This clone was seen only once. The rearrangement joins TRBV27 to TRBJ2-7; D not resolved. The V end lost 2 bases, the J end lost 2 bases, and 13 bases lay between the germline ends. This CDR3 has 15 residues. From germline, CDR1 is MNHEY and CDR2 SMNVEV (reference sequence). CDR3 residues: CASSLLSPKTYEQYV. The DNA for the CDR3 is TGTGCCAGCAGTTTACTGTCCCCTAAGACCTACGAGCAGTACGTC.

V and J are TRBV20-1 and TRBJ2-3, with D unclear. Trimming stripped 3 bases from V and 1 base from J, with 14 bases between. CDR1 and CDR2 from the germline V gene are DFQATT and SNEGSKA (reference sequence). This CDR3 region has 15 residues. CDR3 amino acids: CSASPAAAGTDTQYF. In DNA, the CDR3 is TGCAGTGCTAGTCCGGCGGCTGCAGGCACAGATACGCAGTATTTT.

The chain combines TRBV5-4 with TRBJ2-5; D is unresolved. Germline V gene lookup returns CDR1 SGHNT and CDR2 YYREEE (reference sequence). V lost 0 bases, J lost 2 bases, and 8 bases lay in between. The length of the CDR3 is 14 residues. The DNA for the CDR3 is TGTGCCAGCAGCTTGGTGGGTACGCAAGAGACCCAGTACTTC. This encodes CASSLVGTQETQYF.

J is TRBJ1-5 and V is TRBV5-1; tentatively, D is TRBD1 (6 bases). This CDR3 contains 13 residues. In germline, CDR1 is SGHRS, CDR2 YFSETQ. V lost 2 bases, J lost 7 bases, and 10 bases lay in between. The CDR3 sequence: CASSFAGAQPQHF. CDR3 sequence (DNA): TGCGCCAGCAGCTTCGCGGGGGCGCAGCCCCAGCATTTT.

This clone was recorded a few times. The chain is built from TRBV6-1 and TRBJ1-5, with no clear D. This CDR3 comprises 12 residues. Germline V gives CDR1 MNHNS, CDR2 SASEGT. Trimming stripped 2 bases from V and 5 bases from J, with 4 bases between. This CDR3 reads CASSETHQPQHF. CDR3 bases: TGTGCCAGCAGTGAAACCCATCAGCCCCAGCATTTT.

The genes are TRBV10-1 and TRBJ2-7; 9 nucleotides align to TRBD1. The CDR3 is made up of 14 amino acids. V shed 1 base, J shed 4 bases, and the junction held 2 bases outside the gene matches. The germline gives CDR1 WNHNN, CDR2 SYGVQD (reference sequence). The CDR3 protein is CASSEYRGLYEQYV. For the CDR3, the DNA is TGCGCCAGCAGTGAGTACAGGGGGCTATACGAGCAGTACGTC.

The CDR3 DNA sequence: TGTGCCACCAGTGCGGCGTCGGGGGTAAATGAAAAACTGTTTTTT. Residues: CATSAASGVNEKLFF. The J gene is TRBJ1-4, the V gene TRBV24-1; D might be TRBD1 (5 bases). The CDR3 runs 15 residues. Trimming left V 5 bases short and J 5 bases short, with 14 bases between. Germline assignment: CDR1 KGHDR and CDR2 SFDVKD.

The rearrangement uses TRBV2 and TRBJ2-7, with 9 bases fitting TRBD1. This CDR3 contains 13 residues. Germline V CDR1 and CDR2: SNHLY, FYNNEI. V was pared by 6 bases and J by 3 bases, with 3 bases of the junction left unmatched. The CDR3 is CASRADRGYEQYV. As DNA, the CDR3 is TGTGCCAGCAGGGCGGACAGGGGCTACGAGCAGTACGTC.

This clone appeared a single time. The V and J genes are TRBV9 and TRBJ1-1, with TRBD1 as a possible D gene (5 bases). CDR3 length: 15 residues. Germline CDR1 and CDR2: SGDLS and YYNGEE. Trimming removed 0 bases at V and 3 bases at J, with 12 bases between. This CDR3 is CASSVDGRGYTEAFF. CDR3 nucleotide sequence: TGTGCCAGCAGCGTAGATGGGCGGGGGTACACTGAAGCTTTCTTT.

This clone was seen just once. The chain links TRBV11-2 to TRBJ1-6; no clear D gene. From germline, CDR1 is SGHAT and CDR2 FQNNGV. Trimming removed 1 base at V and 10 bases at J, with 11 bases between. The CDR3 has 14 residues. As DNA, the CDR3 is TGTGCCAGCAGCTTAGGAGGTGTGGCATCACCCCTCCACTTT. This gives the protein CASSLGGVASPLHF.

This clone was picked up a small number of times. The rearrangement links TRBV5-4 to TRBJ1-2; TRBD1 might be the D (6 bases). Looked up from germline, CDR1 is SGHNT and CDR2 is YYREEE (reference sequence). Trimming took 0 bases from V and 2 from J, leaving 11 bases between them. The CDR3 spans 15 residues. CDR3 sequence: CASSLVGTQNYGYTF. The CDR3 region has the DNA TGTGCCAGCAGCTTGGTGGGGACACAAAACTATGGCTACACCTTC.

Here the CDR3 DNA reads TGTGCCAGCAGTGGGGGCGGCTACTATGGCTACACCTTC. Translation: CASSGGGYYGYTF. V is TRBV2 and J is TRBJ1-2, with TRBD1 as a possible D gene (5 bases). V was clipped by 4 bases and J by 3 bases, with 9 bases between them. The CDR3 contains 13 residues. CDR1 SNHLY and CDR2 FYNNEI come from the germline V gene. The complete variable domain, with remaining parts taken from reference TRBV2 and TRBJ1-2, reads EPEVTQTPSHQVTQMGQEVILRCVPISNHLYFYWYRQILGQKVEFLVSFYNNEISEKSEIFDDQFSVERPDGSNFTLKIRSTKLEDSAMYFCASSGGGYYGYTFGSGTRLTVV.

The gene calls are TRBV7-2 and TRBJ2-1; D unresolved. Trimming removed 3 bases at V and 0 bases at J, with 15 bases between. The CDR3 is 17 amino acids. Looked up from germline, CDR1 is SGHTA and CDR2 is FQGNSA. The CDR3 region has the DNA TGTGCCAGCAGCTTGCGGCGCGCCTATGTCTCCTACAATGAGCAGTTCTTC. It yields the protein CASSLRRAYVSYNEQFF.

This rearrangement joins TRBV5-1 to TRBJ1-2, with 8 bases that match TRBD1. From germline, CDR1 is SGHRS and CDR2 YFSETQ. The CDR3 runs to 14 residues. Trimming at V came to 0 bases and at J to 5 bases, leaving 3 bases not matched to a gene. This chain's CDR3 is CASSLGTGTYGYTF. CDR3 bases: TGCGCCAGCAGCTTGGGGACAGGGACGTATGGCTACACCTTC.

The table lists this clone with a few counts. In DNA, the CDR3 is TGTGCCAGCAGCTTAGACTGGAGCTCCTACGAGCAGTACGTC. Translated: CASSLDWSSYEQYV. This chain connects TRBV7-9 to TRBJ2-7; D gene uncertain. The CDR3 is 14 amino acids. Germline values: CDR1 SEHNR, CDR2 FQNEAQ (reference sequence). V lost 1 base and J 0 bases, leaving 7 bases between the germline ends.

CDR3 region: CATSDPQGGNEQFF. CDR3 in DNA: TGTGCCACCAGTGACCCTCAGGGTGGCAATGAGCAGTTCTTC. The chain employs TRBV24-1 and TRBJ2-1, with TRBD1 as a possible D gene (5 bases). The germline V gene encodes CDR1 KGHDR and CDR2 SFDVKD. V lost 4 bases to trimming and J lost 6 bases, with 12 bases between them. The CDR3 consists of 14 residues.

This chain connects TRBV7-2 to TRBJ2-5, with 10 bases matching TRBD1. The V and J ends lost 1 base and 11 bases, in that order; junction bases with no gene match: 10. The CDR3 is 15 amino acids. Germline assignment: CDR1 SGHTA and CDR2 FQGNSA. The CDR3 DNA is TGTGCCAGCAGCTTAGGCGGGTGGCGACAGGGGGCACAGTACTTC. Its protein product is CASSLGGWRQGAQYF. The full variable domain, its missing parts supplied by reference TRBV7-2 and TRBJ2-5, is GAGVSQSPSNKVTEKGKDVELRCDPISGHTALYWYRQSLGQGLEFLIYFQGNSAPDKSGLPSDRFSAERTGGSVSTLTIQRTQQEDSAVYLCASSLGGWRQGAQYFGPGTRLLVL.

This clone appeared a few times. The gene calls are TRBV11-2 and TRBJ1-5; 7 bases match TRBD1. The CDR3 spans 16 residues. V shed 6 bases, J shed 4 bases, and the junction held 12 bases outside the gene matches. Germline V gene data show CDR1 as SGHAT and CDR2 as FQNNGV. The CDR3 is CASRGAQGMVNQPQHF. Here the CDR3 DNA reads TGTGCCAGCAGGGGGGCACAGGGGATGGTAAATCAGCCCCAGCATTTT.

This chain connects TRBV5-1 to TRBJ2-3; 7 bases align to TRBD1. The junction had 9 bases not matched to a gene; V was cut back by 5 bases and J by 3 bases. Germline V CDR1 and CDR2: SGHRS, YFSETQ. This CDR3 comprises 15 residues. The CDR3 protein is CASRKGAVHTDTQYF. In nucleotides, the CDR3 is TGCGCCAGCAGAAAGGGGGCCGTGCATACAGATACGCAGTATTTT.

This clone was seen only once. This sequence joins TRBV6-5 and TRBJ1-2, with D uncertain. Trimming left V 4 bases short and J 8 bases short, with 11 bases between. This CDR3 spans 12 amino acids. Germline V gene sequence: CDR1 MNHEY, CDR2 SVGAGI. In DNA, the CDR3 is TGTGCCAGCAGTTTTACGGCGGGGGGCTACACCTTC. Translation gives CASSFTAGGYTF.

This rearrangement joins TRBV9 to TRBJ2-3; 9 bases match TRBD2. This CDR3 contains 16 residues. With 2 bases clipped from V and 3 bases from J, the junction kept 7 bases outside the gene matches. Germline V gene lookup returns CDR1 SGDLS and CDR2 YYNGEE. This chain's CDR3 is CASSVASGEQTDTQYF. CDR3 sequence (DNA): TGTGCCAGCAGCGTTGCTAGCGGGGAACAGACAGATACGCAGTATTTT. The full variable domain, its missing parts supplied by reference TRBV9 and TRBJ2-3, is DSGVTQTPKHLITATGQRVTLRCSPRSGDLSVYWYQQSLDQGLQFLIQYYNGEERAKGNILERFSAQQFPDLHSELNLSSLELGDSALYFCASSVASGEQTDTQYFGPGTRLTVL.

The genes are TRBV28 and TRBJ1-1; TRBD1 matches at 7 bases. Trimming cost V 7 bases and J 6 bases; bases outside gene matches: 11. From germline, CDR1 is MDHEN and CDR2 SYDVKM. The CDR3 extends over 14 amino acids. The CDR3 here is CASNRDSPPPEAFF. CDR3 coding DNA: TGTGCCAGCAATCGGGACAGCCCCCCTCCTGAAGCTTTCTTT.

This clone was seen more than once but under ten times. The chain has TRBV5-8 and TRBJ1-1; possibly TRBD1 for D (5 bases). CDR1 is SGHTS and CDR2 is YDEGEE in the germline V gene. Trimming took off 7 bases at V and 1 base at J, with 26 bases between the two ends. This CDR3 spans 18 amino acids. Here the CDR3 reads CASPNSAPLEGWNTEAFF. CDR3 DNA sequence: TGTGCCAGCCCCAATTCGGCCCCCCTGGAGGGGTGGAACACTGAAGCTTTCTTT. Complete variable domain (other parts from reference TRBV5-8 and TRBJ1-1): EAGVTQSPTHLIKTRGQQATLRCSPISGHTSVYWYQQALGLGLQFLLWYDEGEERNRGNFPPRFSGRQFPNYSSELNVNALELEDSALYLCASPNSAPLEGWNTEAFFGQGTRLTVV.

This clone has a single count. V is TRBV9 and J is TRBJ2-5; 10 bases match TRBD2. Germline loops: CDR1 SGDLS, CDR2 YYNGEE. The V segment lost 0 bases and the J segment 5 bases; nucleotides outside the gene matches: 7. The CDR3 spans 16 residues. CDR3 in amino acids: CASSVGPAGGRETQYF. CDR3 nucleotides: TGTGCCAGCAGCGTAGGGCCAGCGGGGGGGCGGGAGACCCAGTACTTC.